A single T cell receptor (beta chain) is shown here with its context. Its antigen is unidentified. This sample stems from a study of T-cell memory formation after mild COVID-19. Study as a whole: TCR clusters largely stayed donor specific.

5'RACE with constant-segment primers built TCRalpha and TCRbeta cDNA libraries with UMIs. In TCRdb, the 5' RACE reads were re-called with MiXCR into one record per CDR3 protein. In the table there are roughly 190,000 distinct CDR3 sequences, about 11% of which are singletons. General study points: From day 15 to 85, contracting clones were balanced between CD4 and CD8, whereas later expanders leaned toward CD4+. Pre-infection memory showed some responding clones, and this suggested that cross-reactive memory joined.

Germline values: CDR1 SGHRS, CDR2 YFSETQ. Germline trimming cut 4 bases from V and 5 bases from J; bases unmatched to any gene: 6. The CDR3 extends over 15 amino acids. The sequence came from a man between 18 and 35 years old who had mild COVID-19 (a few samples of this study predate the infection). Cell type and time point are not known. The material sequenced was PBMCs or a T cell subset sorted from them (not recorded which). The chain joins TRBV5-1 to TRBJ2-7; 13 bases map to TRBD2. As DNA, the CDR3 is TGCGCCAGCAGCGCGGGGACTAGCGGGGTCGACGAGCAGTACGTC. Residues: CASSAGTSGVDEQYV.